This record concerns one TCR beta chain sequence. The antigen is unknown. Per the germline V gene, CDR1 is DFQATT and CDR2 is SNEGSKA (reference sequence). J was trimmed by 9 bases and V by 3 bases; bases with no gene match: 16. The CDR3 is 16 residues long. The entry originates in a study of identical twins. Study-wide results and limits: The study based its conclusions on cross-sectional statistical analysis and did not follow the same donors. Analyses of zero insertions could be partly confounded by invariant MAIT and iNKT cells. Out-of-frame alpha sequences shared between twins exhibited an excess of low generation probability.

Carrying unique molecular identifiers, the cDNA also gained a universal primer site through template switching. TCRdb recomputed calls from the 5' RACE reads with MiXCR, one row per CDR3 protein. The repertoire consists of about 890,000 distinct CDR3 sequences, with 9% to 15% occurring once and the leading ten covering around 1.5%. This sample was also put to use in a study of yellow fever vaccine responses in identical twins.

V and J are TRBV20-1 and TRBJ2-1, with TRBD2 matching over 8 bases. What was sequenced was PBMCs. The TCR comes from a woman younger than 35 in good health. The CDR3 spells CSARGGSGMSHGEQFF. The DNA of the CDR3 is TGCAGTGCTAGGGGGGGTAGCGGGATGTCTCATGGTGAGCAGTTCTTC.